The clone carrying this TCR beta chain was counted many times. CD8+CD57+ cell expansion, shown by flow cytometry, had occurred in the patients selected for sequencing. The data belong to a study of CD8+CD57+ T cells in acquired aplastic anemia. CDR3 and TCR beta VDJ profiling relied on a genomic DNA template. MiXCR was run by TCRdb on the reads, yielding one entry per CDR3 protein. The sample includes 100,000 to 150,000 distinct CDR3 sequences, about 43% of them seen just once. Germline V CDR1 and CDR2: SQVTM, ANQGSEA. The CDR3 has 13 residues. With 4 bases removed from V and 4 bases from J, the gap between germline ends came to 13 bases.

The V call is TRBV29-1, the J call TRBJ1-1; D gene uncertain. The sequenced sample consisted of sorted CD4+, CD8+, or CD8+CD57+ T cells (not recorded which) from PBMCs. The sequence was collected from a human donor with aplastic anemia. Written as DNA, the CDR3 is TGCAGCGTTGGGACCTTTTTGAGCACTGAAGCTTTCTTT. Protein sequence: CSVGTFLSTEAFF.